Each of the 18 T cell receptor beta chains below was sequenced from the same sample in a study of CD8 T cells in ankylosing spondylitis. TCRdb used MiXCR to reprocess the 5' RACE reads, holding one entry per CDR3 protein. The profile shows approximately 220,000 distinct CDR3 sequences, roughly 25% of them singletons. Sequencing was performed on blood, either unsorted or a sorted T cell fraction (not recorded which). These receptors were collected from a male donor with ankylosing spondylitis or in good health (not recorded which).

This clonotype was picked up a small number of times. The chain couples TRBV6-5 to TRBJ2-7; D is unclear. CDR1 and CDR2 (germline): MNHEY, SVGAGI. CDR3 size: 15 residues. The germline V and J ends were trimmed by 0 bases and 4 bases, with 13 bases remaining between them. CDR3 amino acids: CASSYSLQYSYEQYF. CDR3 DNA: TGTGCCAGCAGTTACTCGTTACAGTACTCTTACGAGCAGTACTTC.

J is TRBJ2-1 and V is TRBV7-2; possible D gene TRBD2, 5 bases. The CDR3 sequence is 15 residues long. Germline values: CDR1 SGHTA, CDR2 FQGNSA. Deletions cut 3 bases from V and 1 base from J, with 10 bases between. The CDR3 region is CASSLERRSYNEQFF. Here the CDR3 DNA reads TGTGCCAGCAGCTTGGAGCGGAGGTCCTACAATGAGCAGTTCTTC.

The chain couples TRBV5-1 to TRBJ1-2; no firm D call. This CDR3 has 14 amino acids. Germline values: CDR1 SGHRS, CDR2 YFSETQ. Trimming took 4 bases from V and 1 from J, leaving 11 bases between them. CDR3 sequence (DNA): TGCGCCAGCAGCCCGTCAGCGGTTAACTATGGCTACACCTTC. Its protein is CASSPSAVNYGYTF.

This clonotype was picked up many times. The genes are TRBV2 and TRBJ2-3; D uncertain. The V gene's germline CDR1 is SNHLY and CDR2 FYNNEI. The CDR3 runs to 11 residues. The V and J ends lost 3 bases and 6 bases respectively, with 4 bases between them. CDR3 nucleotide sequence: TGTGCCAGCAGTGATAGGGATACGCAGTATTTT. Protein: CASSDRDTQYF.

The V gene is TRBV7-2, the J gene TRBJ2-3; TRBD1 matches at 8 bases. The CDR3 runs 13 residues. Trimming cost V 7 bases and J 4 bases; bases outside gene matches: 4. Germline CDR1 reads SGHTA; CDR2 reads FQGNSA. The CDR3 loop is CASNAGGADTQYF. The CDR3, as DNA: TGTGCCAGCAACGCAGGGGGCGCAGATACGCAGTATTTT.

This clonotype was counted many times. This rearrangement joins TRBV5-1 to TRBJ2-7; the D gene is possibly TRBD1 (6 bases). CDR1 is SGHRS, CDR2 YFSETQ, per germline. There are 15 residues in the CDR3. V lost 3 bases and J lost 3, with 16 bases in between. The CDR3 reads CASSYDQGHIYEQYF. CDR3 coding DNA: TGCGCCAGCAGCTACGACCAGGGGCACATCTACGAGCAGTACTTC.

J is TRBJ2-5 and V is TRBV20-1; D unresolved. Trimming shortened V by 4 bases and J by 3 bases, and 6 bases separated the two germline ends. The CDR3 totals 11 residues. Germline V gives CDR1 DFQATT, CDR2 SNEGSKA (reference sequence). CDR3: CSAISKETQYF. The CDR3 bases are TGCAGTGCTATCAGCAAAGAGACCCAGTACTTC.

Ten or more counts support this clonotype. This rearrangement joins TRBV28 to TRBJ1-2; D call uncertain. The CDR3 extends over 11 amino acids. Germline V gene sequence: CDR1 MDHEN, CDR2 SYDVKM. The ends were cut back, 6 bases at V and 3 bases at J, with 5 bases in the middle. CDR3 in amino acids: CASRQDYGYTF. Here the CDR3 DNA reads TGTGCCAGCAGGCAGGACTATGGCTACACCTTC.

V is TRBV18 and J is TRBJ2-1; TRBD2 matches at 12 bases. V shed 1 base and J 7 bases; nucleotides not matched to a gene: 8. CDR1 and CDR2 from the germline V gene are KGHSH and LQKENI. The length of the CDR3 is 17 residues. The CDR3 DNA is TGTGCCAGCTCACCACGTCAAAGCCTAGCGGGAGGGAATGAGCAGTTCTTC. It codes for CASSPRQSLAGGNEQFF. Full variable domain (outside the CDR3, taken from reference TRBV18 and TRBJ2-1): NAGVMQNPRHLVRRRGQEARLRCSPMKGHSHVYWYRQLPEEGLKFMVYLQKENIIDESGMPKERFSAEFPKEGPSILRIQQVVRGDSAAYFCASSPRQSLAGGNEQFFGPGTRLTVL.

The chain is built from TRBV6-2 or TRBV6-3 and TRBJ1-5, with D maybe TRBD1 (5 bases). Trimming shortened V by 5 bases and J by 5 bases, and 19 bases separated the two germline ends. CDR3 length: 16 residues. Germline values: CDR1 MNHEY, CDR2 SVGEGT. DNA of the CDR3: TGTGCCAGCAGTCGCTCCGGGACGCAGAGGGATCAGCCCCAGCATTTT. Protein: CASSRSGTQRDQPQHF.

This clonotype was observed at least ten times. The CDR3 spells CASGPGGVGERSTNEQFF. The CDR3 DNA reads as TGTGCTAGTGGTCCGGGCGGTGTGGGGGAGCGGTCTACAAATGAGCAGTTCTTC. This chain joins TRBV12-5 and TRBJ2-1, with D perhaps assigned TRBD1 or TRBD2 (5 bases each). Trimming removed 5 bases from V and 7 bases from J, with 27 bases in between. CDR3 length equals 18 residues. In germline, CDR1 is LGHNT, CDR2 FRNRAP.

V and J are TRBV11-2 and TRBJ2-3; D remains ambiguous. CDR1 and CDR2 from the germline V gene are SGHAT and FQNNGV. Trimming stripped 7 bases from V and 3 bases from J, with 14 bases between. This CDR3 contains 14 residues. The CDR3 here is CASISLASTDTQYF. As DNA, the CDR3 is TGTGCCAGCATCTCACTGGCGTCAACAGATACGCAGTATTTT.

The chain combines TRBV15 with TRBJ2-1; D is unresolved. The V end lost 1 base, the J end lost 1 base, and 5 bases lay between the germline ends. This CDR3 has 14 amino acids. The germline V gene encodes CDR1 LNHNV and CDR2 YYDKDF (reference sequence). The CDR3 bases are TGTGCCACCAGCAGAGTAGGTTCCTACAATGAGCAGTTCTTC. Translating gives CATSRVGSYNEQFF.

J is TRBJ2-7 and V is TRBV20-1, with 9 bases that match TRBD2. The CDR3 is 14 residues long. Germline CDR1 and CDR2: DFQATT and SNEGSKA (reference sequence). J lost 0 bases, V lost 6 bases, and 6 bases had no gene match. CDR3 protein: CSARAGGTSYEQYF. CDR3 nucleotide sequence: TGCAGTGCCCGAGCGGGAGGAACCTCCTACGAGCAGTACTTC.

J is TRBJ2-5 and V is TRBV4-2; possible D gene TRBD1, 8 bases. V was clipped by 6 bases and J by 1 base, with 15 bases between them. Germline CDR1 is LGHNA and CDR2 is YNFKEQ. CDR3 size: 15 residues. In DNA, the CDR3 is TGTGCCAGCAGGCGGGAGCAGGGGGCCCAAGAGACCCAGTACTTC. Its protein is CASRREQGAQETQYF.

This clonotype was observed a few times. The V call is TRBV5-6, the J call TRBJ1-1; D not certain. Germline V gene lookup returns CDR1 SGHDT and CDR2 YYEEEE. V lost 0 bases and J lost 1, with 10 bases in between. The CDR3 is made up of 15 amino acids. CDR3 nucleotide sequence: TGTGCCAGCAGCTTGGTGTTTCGCGCGAACACTGAAGCTTTCTTT. Translation gives CASSLVFRANTEAFF.

This chain uses TRBV5-6 with TRBJ2-1; D remains ambiguous. Trimming shortened V by 3 bases and J by 8 bases, and 12 bases separated the two germline ends. Germline V lookup: CDR1 SGHDT, CDR2 YYEEEE. The CDR3 consists of 13 residues. The CDR3: CASSSYTSHEQFF. CDR3 coding DNA: TGTGCCAGCAGCTCTTATACCTCGCATGAGCAGTTCTTC.

The rearrangement joins TRBV11-2 to TRBJ2-7; tentative D call: TRBD1 (6 bases). The ends were cut back, 1 base at V and 0 bases at J, with 13 bases in the middle. Per the germline V gene, CDR1 is SGHAT and CDR2 is FQNNGV. The CDR3 has 16 residues. The CDR3 loop is CASSLVTGGGSYEQYF. CDR3 sequence (DNA): TGTGCCAGCAGCTTAGTGACAGGAGGAGGCTCCTACGAGCAGTACTTC.